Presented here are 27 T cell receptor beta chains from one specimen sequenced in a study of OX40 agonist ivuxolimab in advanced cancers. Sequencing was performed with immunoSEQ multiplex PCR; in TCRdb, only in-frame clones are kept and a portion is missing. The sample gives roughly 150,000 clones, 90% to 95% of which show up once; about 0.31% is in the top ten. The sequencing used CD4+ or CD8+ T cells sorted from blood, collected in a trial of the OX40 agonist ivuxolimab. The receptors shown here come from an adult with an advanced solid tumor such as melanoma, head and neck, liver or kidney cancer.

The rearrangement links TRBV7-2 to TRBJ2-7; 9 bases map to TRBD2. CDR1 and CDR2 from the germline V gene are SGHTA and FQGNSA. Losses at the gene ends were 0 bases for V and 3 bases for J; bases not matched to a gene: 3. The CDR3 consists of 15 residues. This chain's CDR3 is CASSLATSGYYEQYF. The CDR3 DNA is TGTGCCAGCAGCTTAGCGACTAGCGGATACTACGAGCAGTACTTC.

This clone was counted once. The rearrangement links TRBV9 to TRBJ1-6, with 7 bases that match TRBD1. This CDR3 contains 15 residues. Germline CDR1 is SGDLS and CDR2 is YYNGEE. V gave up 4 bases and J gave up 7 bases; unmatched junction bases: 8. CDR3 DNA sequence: TGTGCCAGCAGCCCCCACAGGGGTGGCAATTCACCCCTCCACTTT. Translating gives CASSPHRGGNSPLHF.

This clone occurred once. CDR3 DNA: TGTGCCAGCAGCTTGACCCTGGACAGTGTGAACACTGAAGCTTTCTTT. Protein: CASSLTLDSVNTEAFF. The chain combines TRBV5-8 with TRBJ1-1; TRBD1 might be the D (6 bases). With 1 base removed from V and 0 bases from J, the gap between germline ends came to 13 bases. This CDR3 comprises 16 residues. CDR1 is SGHTS and CDR2 is YDEGEE in the germline V gene.

For the CDR3, the DNA is TGTGCCAGCAGTAGACAGGGGGCTGAAGCTTTCTTT. It is translated as CASSRQGAEAFF. This chain connects TRBV6-5 to TRBJ1-1; TRBD1 matches 9 bases. Germline assignment: CDR1 MNHEY and CDR2 SVGAGI. The V segment lost 5 bases and the J segment 6 bases; nucleotides outside the gene matches: 1. The CDR3 length is 12 residues.

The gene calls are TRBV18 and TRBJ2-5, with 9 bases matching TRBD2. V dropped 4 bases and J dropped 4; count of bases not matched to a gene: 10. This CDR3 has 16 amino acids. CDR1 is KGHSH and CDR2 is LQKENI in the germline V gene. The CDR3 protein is CASSRLASGEGETQYF. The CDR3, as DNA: TGTGCCAGCTCACGGCTGGCTAGCGGGGAAGGAGAGACCCAGTACTTC.

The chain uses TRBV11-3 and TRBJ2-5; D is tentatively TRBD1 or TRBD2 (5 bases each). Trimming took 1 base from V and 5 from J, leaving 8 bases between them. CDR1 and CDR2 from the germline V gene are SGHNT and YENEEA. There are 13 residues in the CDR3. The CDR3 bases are TGTGCCAGCAGCTTAGGGGGGATGGAGACCCAGTACTTC. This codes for CASSLGGMETQYF.

CDR3 amino acids: CASSSSGTGPYEQYF. The DNA of the CDR3 is TGTGCCAGCAGCTCCTCCGGGACAGGGCCATACGAGCAGTACTTC. The chain employs TRBV12-2 and TRBJ2-7; TRBD1, the table's D call, lacks a check against the DNA. TRBV12-2 is described as a pseudogene. This CDR3 spans 15 amino acids.

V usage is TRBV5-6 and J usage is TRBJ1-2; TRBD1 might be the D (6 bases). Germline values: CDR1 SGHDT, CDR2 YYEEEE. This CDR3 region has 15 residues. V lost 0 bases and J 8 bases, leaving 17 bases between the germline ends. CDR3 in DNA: TGTGCCAGCAGCTTGGTACACAGGGCGGGGAAGGGCTACACCTTC. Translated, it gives CASSLVHRAGKGYTF.

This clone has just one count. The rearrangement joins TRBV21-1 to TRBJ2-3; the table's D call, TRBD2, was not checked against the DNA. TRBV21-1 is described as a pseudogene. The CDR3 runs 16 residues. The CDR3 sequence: CASSKWLRLAMDTQYF. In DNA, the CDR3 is TGTGCCAGCAGCAAATGGCTGCGACTAGCAATGGATACGCAGTATTTT.

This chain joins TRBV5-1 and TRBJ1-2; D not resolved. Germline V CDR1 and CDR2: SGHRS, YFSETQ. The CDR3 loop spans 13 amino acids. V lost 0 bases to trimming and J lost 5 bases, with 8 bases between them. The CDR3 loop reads CASSLGGRYGYTF. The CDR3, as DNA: TGCGCCAGCAGCTTGGGCGGTCGTTATGGCTACACCTTC. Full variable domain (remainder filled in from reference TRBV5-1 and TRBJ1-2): KAGVTQTPRYLIKTRGQQVTLSCSPISGHRSVSWYQQTPGQGLQFLFEYFSETQRNKGNFPGRFSGRQFSNSRSEMNVSTLELGDSALYLCASSLGGRYGYTFGSGTRLTVV.

DNA of the CDR3: TGTGCCAGCAGCGGAGGGGTGAATTGGGGGGCGGAGACCCAGTACTTC. Translated: CASSGGVNWGAETQYF. V is TRBV9 and J is TRBJ2-5, with D perhaps being TRBD1 or TRBD2 (6 bases each). This CDR3 has 16 residues. V was trimmed by 3 bases and J by 5 bases, leaving 20 bases between them. CDR1 and CDR2 from the germline V gene are SGDLS and YYNGEE. Together with reference TRBV9 and TRBJ2-5, the CDR3 gives the full variable domain: DSGVTQTPKHLITATGQRVTLRCSPRSGDLSVYWYQQSLDQGLQFLIQYYNGEERAKGNILERFSAQQFPDLHSELNLSSLELGDSALYFCASSGGVNWGAETQYFGPGTRLLVL.

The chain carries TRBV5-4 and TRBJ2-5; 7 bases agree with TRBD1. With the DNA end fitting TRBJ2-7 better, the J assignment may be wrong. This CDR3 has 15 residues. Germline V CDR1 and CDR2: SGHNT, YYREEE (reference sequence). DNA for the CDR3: TGTGCCAGCAGCCCCGTTGGGACAGACCCCTACGAGCAGTACTTC. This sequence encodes CASSPVGTDPYEQYF.

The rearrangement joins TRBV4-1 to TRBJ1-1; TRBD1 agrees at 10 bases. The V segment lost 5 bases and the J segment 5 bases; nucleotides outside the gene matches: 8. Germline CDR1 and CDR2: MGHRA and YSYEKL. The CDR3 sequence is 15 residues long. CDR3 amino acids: CASSVQDRGLTEAFF. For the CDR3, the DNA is TGCGCCAGCAGCGTACAAGACAGGGGGCTAACTGAAGCTTTCTTT.

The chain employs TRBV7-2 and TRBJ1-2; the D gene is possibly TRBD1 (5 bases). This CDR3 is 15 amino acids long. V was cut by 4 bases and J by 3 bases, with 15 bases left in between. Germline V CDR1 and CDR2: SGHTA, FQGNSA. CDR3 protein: CASSSQLRDYYGYTF. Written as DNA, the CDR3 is TGTGCCAGCAGCTCCCAACTCCGGGACTACTATGGCTACACCTTC.

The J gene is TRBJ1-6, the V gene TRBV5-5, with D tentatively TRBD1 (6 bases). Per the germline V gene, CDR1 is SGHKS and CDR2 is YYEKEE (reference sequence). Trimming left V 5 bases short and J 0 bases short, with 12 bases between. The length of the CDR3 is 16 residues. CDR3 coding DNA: TGTGCCAGCAGAACCTTGACAGGCTCCTATAATTCACCCCTCCACTTT. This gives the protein CASRTLTGSYNSPLHF.

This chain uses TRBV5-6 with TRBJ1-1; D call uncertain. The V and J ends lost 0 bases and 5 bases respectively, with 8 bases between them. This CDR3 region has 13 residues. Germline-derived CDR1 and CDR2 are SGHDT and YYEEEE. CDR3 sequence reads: CASSLGDGTEAFF. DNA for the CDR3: TGTGCCAGCAGCTTGGGTGACGGGACTGAAGCTTTCTTT.

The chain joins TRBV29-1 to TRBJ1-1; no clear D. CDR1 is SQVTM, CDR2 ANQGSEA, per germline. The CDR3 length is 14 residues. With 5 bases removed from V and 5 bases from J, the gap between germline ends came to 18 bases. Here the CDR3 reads CSVQRDPGRTEAFF. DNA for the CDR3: TGCAGCGTTCAACGGGATCCCGGGAGGACTGAAGCTTTCTTT. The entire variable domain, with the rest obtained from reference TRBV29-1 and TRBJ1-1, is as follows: SAVISQKPSRDICQRGTSLTIQCQVDSQVTMMFWYRQQPGQSLTLIATANQGSEATYESGFVIDKFPISRPNLTFSTLTVSNMSPEDSSIYLCSVQRDPGRTEAFFGQGTRLTVV.

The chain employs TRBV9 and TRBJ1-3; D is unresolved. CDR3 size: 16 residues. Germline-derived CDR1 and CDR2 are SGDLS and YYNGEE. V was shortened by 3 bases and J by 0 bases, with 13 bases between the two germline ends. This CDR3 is CASSASAPISGNTIYF. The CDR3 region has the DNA TGTGCCAGCAGCGCCTCAGCCCCTATCTCTGGAAACACCATATATTTT.

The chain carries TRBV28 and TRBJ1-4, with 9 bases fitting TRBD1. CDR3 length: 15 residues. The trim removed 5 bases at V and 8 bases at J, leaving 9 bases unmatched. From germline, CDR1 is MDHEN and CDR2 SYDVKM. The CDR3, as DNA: TGTGCCAGCAGTGTACCGGGACAGGGAAGCGAAAAACTGTTTTTT. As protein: CASSVPGQGSEKLFF.

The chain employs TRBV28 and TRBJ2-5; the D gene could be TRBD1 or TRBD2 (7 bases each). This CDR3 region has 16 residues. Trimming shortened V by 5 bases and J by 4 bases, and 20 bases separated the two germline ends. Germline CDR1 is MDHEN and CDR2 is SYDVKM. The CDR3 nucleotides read TGTGCCAGCAGTCCCTCGACAGGGAGGGAAGTAGAGACCCAGTACTTC. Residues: CASSPSTGREVETQYF.

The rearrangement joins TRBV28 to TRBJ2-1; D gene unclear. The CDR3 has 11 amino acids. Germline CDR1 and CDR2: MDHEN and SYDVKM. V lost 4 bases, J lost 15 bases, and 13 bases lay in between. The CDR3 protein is CASSSLIAGFF. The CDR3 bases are TGTGCCAGCAGTTCCCTCATTGCCGGGTTCTTC.

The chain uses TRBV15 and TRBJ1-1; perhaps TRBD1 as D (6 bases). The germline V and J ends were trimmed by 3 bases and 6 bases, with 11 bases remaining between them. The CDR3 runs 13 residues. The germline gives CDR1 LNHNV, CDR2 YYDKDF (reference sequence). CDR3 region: CATSRWGAAEAFF. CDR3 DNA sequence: TGTGCCACCAGCAGGTGGGGGGCCGCTGAAGCTTTCTTT.

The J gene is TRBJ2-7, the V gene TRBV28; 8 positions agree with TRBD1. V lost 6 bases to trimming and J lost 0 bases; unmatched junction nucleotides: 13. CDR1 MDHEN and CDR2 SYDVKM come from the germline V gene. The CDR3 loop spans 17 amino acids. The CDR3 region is CASSQPGQGLNSYEQYF. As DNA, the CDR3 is TGTGCCAGCAGCCAACCCGGACAGGGCCTTAACTCCTACGAGCAGTACTTC.

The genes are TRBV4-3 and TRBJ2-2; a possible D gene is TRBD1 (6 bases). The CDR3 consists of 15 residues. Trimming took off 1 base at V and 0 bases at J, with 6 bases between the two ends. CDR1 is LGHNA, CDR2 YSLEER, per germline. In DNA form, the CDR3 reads TGCGCCAGCAGCCAAGGGACAGCGAACACCGGGGAGCTGTTTTTT. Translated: CASSQGTANTGELFF.

DNA of the CDR3: TGTGCCAGTAGCCATCGGGACTCCTACGAGCAGTACTTC. This gives the protein CASSHRDSYEQYF. This rearrangement joins TRBV19 to TRBJ2-7, with a tentative D call TRBD2 (5 bases). The germline gives CDR1 LNHDA, CDR2 SQIVND (reference sequence). V lost 6 bases to trimming and J lost 0 bases, with 9 bases between them. The CDR3 has 13 residues.

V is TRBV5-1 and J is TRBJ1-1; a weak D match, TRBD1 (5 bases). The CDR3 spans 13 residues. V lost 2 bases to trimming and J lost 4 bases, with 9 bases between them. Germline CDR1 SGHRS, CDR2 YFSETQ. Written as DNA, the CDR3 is TGCGCCAGCAGCTTTGGGGCCGGCACTGAAGCTTTCTTT. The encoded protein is CASSFGAGTEAFF. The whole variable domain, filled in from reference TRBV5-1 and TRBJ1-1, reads KAGVTQTPRYLIKTRGQQVTLSCSPISGHRSVSWYQQTPGQGLQFLFEYFSETQRNKGNFPGRFSGRQFSNSRSEMNVSTLELGDSALYLCASSFGAGTEAFFGQGTRLTVV.

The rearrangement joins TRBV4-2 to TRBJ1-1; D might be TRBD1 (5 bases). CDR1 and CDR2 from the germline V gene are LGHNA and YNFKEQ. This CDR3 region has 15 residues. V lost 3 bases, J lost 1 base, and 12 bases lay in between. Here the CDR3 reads CASSQGLSSNTEAFF. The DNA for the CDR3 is TGTGCCAGCAGCCAGGGGCTGTCATCGAACACTGAAGCTTTCTTT.